One sample yielded the 14 T cell receptor beta chains listed below, sequenced in a study of shared T cell receptors in the human thymus. Data came from immunoSEQ multiplex PCR; TCRdb stores just in-frame clones and leaves some out. The data hold more than 550,000 clones, with approximately 83% observed a single time. This sample also belongs to another study, concerning human thymus T cells.

What was sequenced was thymocytes. The receptor set was obtained from a girl less than two years old with a congenital heart defect.

The rearrangement joins TRBV14 to TRBJ1-4; no clear D. This CDR3 is 17 amino acids long. V was cut by 2 bases and J by 0 bases, with 13 bases left in between. Germline CDR1 SGHDN, CDR2 FVKESK. The CDR3 DNA is TGTGCCAGCAGCCAACCGGGTCGCTCTGCAACTAATGAAAAACTGTTTTTT. This sequence encodes CASSQPGRSATNEKLFF.

V gene TRBV6-1 combines with J gene TRBJ2-7; maybe TRBD2 (5 bases). V lost 7 bases and J 2 bases, leaving 12 bases between the germline ends. CDR1 MNHNS and CDR2 SASEGT come from the germline V gene. This CDR3 region has 13 residues. This chain's CDR3 is CASICKTTYEQYF. The CDR3, as DNA: TGTGCCAGCATATGCAAGACTACCTACGAGCAGTACTTC.

This clone showed up just a few times. The rearrangement joins TRBV6-1 to TRBJ1-6; D unresolved. Trimming removed 4 bases at V and 8 bases at J, with 12 bases between. There are 14 residues in the CDR3. Germline CDR1 and CDR2: MNHNS and SASEGT. The CDR3 DNA sequence: TGTGCCAGCAGTGCGACTCGCCCCCATTCACCCCTCCACTTT. This sequence encodes CASSATRPHSPLHF.

CDR3 amino acids: CASSGTDRAGELFF. The CDR3 bases are TGCGCCAGCAGTGGGACCGACAGAGCCGGGGAGCTGTTTTTT. The rearrangement joins TRBV10-2 to TRBJ2-2, with D possibly matching TRBD1 (5 bases). CDR3 length: 14 amino acids. CDR1 WSHSY and CDR2 SAAADI come from the germline V gene. Trimming removed 4 bases at V and 6 bases at J, with 12 bases between.

This chain's CDR3 is CASSEPEAGDQETQYF. CDR3 in DNA: TGTGCCAGCAGTGAACCAGAAGCGGGGGACCAAGAGACCCAGTACTTC. J is TRBJ2-5 and V is TRBV6-1; the match to TRBD2 covers 8 bases. The CDR3 is 16 residues long. V trimming: 2 bases; J trimming: 0 bases; junction bases outside the gene matches: 5. The germline gives CDR1 MNHNS, CDR2 SASEGT.

This chain links TRBV19 with TRBJ2-5; 10 positions match TRBD1. The CDR3 runs 15 residues. Germline CDR1 and CDR2: LNHDA and SQIVND (reference sequence). Losses at the gene ends were 5 bases for V and 4 bases for J; bases not matched to a gene: 7. The CDR3 spells CASSSLRDRGETQYF. The CDR3 DNA sequence: TGTGCCAGTAGTTCCCTTCGGGACAGGGGAGAGACCCAGTACTTC.

This clone occurred a few times. V is TRBV4-1 and J is TRBJ2-5; 9 bases match TRBD2. Germline CDR1 and CDR2: MGHRA and YSYEKL. Unmatched junction bases numbered 14, after V lost 1 base and J lost 2 bases. The CDR3 has 19 amino acids. CDR3 coding DNA: TGCGCCAGCAGCCAAGTCCCTCGGCGGGGGGGCCGCGAGCAAGAGACCCAGTACTTC. It encodes CASSQVPRRGGREQETQYF.

This chain joins TRBV5-6 and TRBJ2-1; TRBD1 matches 7 bases. The CDR3 is 16 amino acids. Germline V gives CDR1 SGHDT, CDR2 YYEEEE. With V trimmed by 0 bases and J by 4 bases, 7 bases remained unmatched. In nucleotides, the CDR3 is TGTGCCAGCAGCTTGGCCAAGAGGGGGCGGTACAATGAGCAGTTCTTC. Its protein product is CASSLAKRGRYNEQFF.

The chain carries TRBV5-1 and TRBJ2-7; 9 bases match TRBD2. The V and J ends lost 4 bases and 1 base, in that order; junction bases with no gene match: 12. Germline V CDR1 and CDR2: SGHRS, YFSETQ. This CDR3 has 17 residues. CDR3 DNA: TGCGCCAGCAGCGCCCTCGGTGGTAGCGGGGGATCCTACGAGCAGTACTTC. Encoded protein: CASSALGGSGGSYEQYF.

The chain has TRBV9 and TRBJ2-3; TRBD2 aligns across 7 bases. Losses at the gene ends were 2 bases for V and 6 bases for J; bases not matched to a gene: 9. The CDR3 is 15 residues long. Germline V gene lookup returns CDR1 SGDLS and CDR2 YYNGEE. For the CDR3, the DNA is TGTGCCAGCAGCGTTTGGGGGGGTAAAACGGATACGCAGTATTTT. It is translated as CASSVWGGKTDTQYF.

The chain recombines TRBV2 with TRBJ2-3; TRBD1 is a possible D gene (6 bases). CDR3 size: 17 residues. CDR1 and CDR2 from the germline V gene are SNHLY and FYNNEI. Trimming left V 7 bases short and J 2 bases short, with 22 bases between. The CDR3 DNA reads as TGTGCCAGCAAGGGGGTCTCTGTCAGACAAACCACAGATACGCAGTATTTT. This translates into CASKGVSVRQTTDTQYF.

This sequence joins TRBV10-3 and TRBJ2-5, with a possible D match to TRBD2 (5 bases). Germline V gene data show CDR1 as ENHRY and CDR2 as SYGVKD. Trimming took off 3 bases at V and 6 bases at J, with 11 bases between the two ends. The CDR3 is 13 residues long. The CDR3 here is CAISDTWEKTQYF. The CDR3 nucleotides are TGTGCCATCAGTGACACGTGGGAGAAGACCCAGTACTTC.

The chain couples TRBV29-1 to TRBJ2-1; D is undetermined. This CDR3 has 13 amino acids. Germline CDR1 is SQVTM and CDR2 is ANQGSEA. Between the trimmed V and J ends, which lost 6 bases and 2 bases, there was a span of 11 bases. CDR3 in DNA: TGCAGCGTCCGCCGGCAGGCCTACAATGAGCAGTTCTTC. It translates to CSVRRQAYNEQFF.

V and J are TRBV2 and TRBJ1-1; D possibly corresponds to TRBD1 (5 bases). With 2 bases removed from V and 1 base from J, the gap between germline ends came to 32 bases. CDR3 size: 22 residues. In germline, CDR1 is SNHLY, CDR2 FYNNEI. The CDR3 loop reads CASSEPGMQRDRRPAENTEAFF. CDR3 DNA sequence: TGTGCCAGCAGTGAACCCGGGATGCAGCGGGACCGACGCCCGGCCGAGAACACTGAAGCTTTCTTT.